This passage covers 21 T cell receptor beta chains from one sample sequenced in a study of T cell repertoires in cytomegalovirus infection. TCRdb re-analysed the reads in MiXCR, keeping a single row per CDR3 protein. The profile shows approximately 390,000 distinct CDR3 sequences, about 35% of them singletons. These receptors lack a known antigen. Sequences were derived from cultured PBMCs, sampled from culture after CMV antigen stimulation. The source is a human donor in good health (CMV status not recorded). Some clones in this sample may be carry-over from other donors' samples.

CDR3 nucleotide sequence: TGTGCCAGCTCCGGAGGACGCATAACAGGAGCTTTCTTT. This translates into CASSGGRITGAFF. The chain has TRBV19 and TRBJ1-1, with D possibly TRBD1 on 5 matching bases. In germline, CDR1 is LNHDA, CDR2 SQIVND (reference sequence). The germline V and J ends were trimmed by 9 bases and 10 bases, with 21 bases remaining between them. The CDR3 contains 13 residues.

In this sample, this clonotype turned up a few times. This sequence joins TRBV12-3 or TRBV12-4 and TRBJ1-6; a possible D gene is TRBD1 (6 bases). V shed 3 bases and J shed 9 bases, with 12 bases lying between them. CDR3 size: 14 residues. Here the CDR3 reads CASSFQSRGSPLHF. In DNA form, the CDR3 reads TGTGCCAGCAGTTTCCAATCCAGGGGTTCACCCCTCCACTTT.

The V gene is TRBV19, the J gene TRBJ2-1; tentative D call: TRBD2 (6 bases). Deletions cut 4 bases from V and 6 bases from J, with 13 bases between. The CDR3 extends over 14 amino acids. Germline CDR1 and CDR2: LNHDA and SQIVND (reference sequence). The CDR3 region is CASSRGEPFNEQFF. In DNA, the CDR3 is TGTGCCAGTAGTAGGGGGGAGCCCTTCAATGAGCAGTTCTTC.

The chain couples TRBV5-4 to TRBJ2-3; D is unclear. Germline CDR1 and CDR2: SGHNT and YYREEE (reference sequence). Trimming cost V 3 bases and J 3 bases, with 11 bases left between them. The CDR3 runs to 14 residues. The CDR3 protein is CASSSVASTDTQYF. CDR3 in DNA: TGTGCCAGCAGCTCAGTAGCTTCTACAGATACGCAGTATTTT. The full variable domain, completed using reference TRBV5-4 and TRBJ2-3, is ETGVTQSPTHLIKTRGQQVTLRCSSQSGHNTVSWYQQALGQGPQFIFQYYREEENGRGNFPPRFSGLQFPNYSSELNVNALELDDSALYLCASSSVASTDTQYFGPGTRLTVL.

The rearrangement joins TRBV7-4 to TRBJ1-2, with 9 positions matching TRBD1. The ends lost 3 bases at V and 3 bases at J; junction bases unmatched: 8. Germline CDR1 is SGHVT and CDR2 is SQSDAQ. CDR3 length equals 16 residues. For the CDR3, the DNA is TGTGCCAGCAGCTTCCCCAGGACAGGGGTCGACTATGGCTACACCTTC. Translation gives CASSFPRTGVDYGYTF.

The V and J genes are TRBV7-2 and TRBJ1-5; 7 bases are shared with TRBD1. From germline, CDR1 is SGHTA and CDR2 FQGNSA. This CDR3 has 16 residues. The V gene end was trimmed by 1 base and the J gene end by 2 bases; junction bases not matched to a gene: 5. This CDR3 is CASSLGPGTGNQPQHF. DNA for the CDR3: TGTGCCAGCAGCTTAGGTCCCGGGACAGGCAATCAGCCCCAGCATTTT.

In DNA form, the CDR3 reads TGTGCCAGCTCACGAAACGGCCAGGGGGCGAATTCACCCCTCCACTTT. Amino acid sequence: CASSRNGQGANSPLHF. This sequence joins TRBV18 and TRBJ1-6; TRBD1 aligns across 8 bases. Unmatched junction bases numbered 9, after V lost 4 bases and J lost 7 bases. CDR1 is KGHSH, CDR2 LQKENI, per germline. This CDR3 region has 16 residues.

V and J are TRBV5-4 and TRBJ2-7; tentative D call: TRBD2 (5 bases). Germline CDR1 and CDR2: SGHNT and YYREEE (reference sequence). This CDR3 is 14 amino acids long. The V end lost 4 bases, the J end lost 3 bases, and 14 bases lay between the germline ends. The CDR3 DNA reads as TGTGCCAGCAGCCAACACGGGATGCTCTACGAGCAGTACTTC. This codes for CASSQHGMLYEQYF.

This clonotype was seen more than once but under ten times. This rearrangement joins TRBV12-3 or TRBV12-4 to TRBJ1-1; D gene ambiguous. The CDR3 has 14 residues. The germline V and J ends were trimmed by 0 bases and 1 base, with 6 bases remaining between them. CDR3 nucleotide sequence: TGTGCCAGCAGTTTAGCGTCGAAGAACACTGAAGCTTTCTTT. This codes for CASSLASKNTEAFF.

V is TRBV7-9 and J is TRBJ2-5; 8 nucleotides agree with TRBD2. Germline V gene sequence: CDR1 SEHNR, CDR2 FQNEAQ (reference sequence). Trimming removed 5 bases from V and 5 bases from J; junction bases left unmatched: 13. This CDR3 is 16 amino acids long. CDR3 region: CASSPRSAGVGETQYF. In nucleotides, the CDR3 is TGTGCCAGCAGCCCCCGGTCAGCGGGAGTAGGTGAGACCCAGTACTTC.

V and J are TRBV4-1 and TRBJ1-6; a weak D match, TRBD1 (6 bases). CDR1 and CDR2 (germline): MGHRA, YSYEKL. The CDR3 extends over 17 amino acids. The V end was cut by 1 base, the J end by 6 bases, with 16 bases between. The CDR3 DNA reads TGCGCCAGCAGCCAAGCTGGGGCGGGGGGCCTTAATTCACCCCTCCACTTT. Translated, it gives CASSQAGAGGLNSPLHF.

This clonotype was found many times. The chain carries TRBV10-2 and TRBJ1-5; 9 positions match TRBD1. The CDR3 is 16 amino acids. V shed 4 bases and J 2 bases; nucleotides not matched to a gene: 6. In germline, CDR1 is WSHSY, CDR2 SAAADI. This chain's CDR3 is CASSGTGVWGNQPQHF. In nucleotides, the CDR3 is TGCGCCAGCAGTGGGACAGGGGTATGGGGCAATCAGCCCCAGCATTTT.

This chain connects TRBV6-2 or TRBV6-3 to TRBJ2-7; D not resolved. Germline V gene sequence: CDR1 MNHEY, CDR2 SVGEGT. This CDR3 is built from 15 residues. V lost 2 bases, J lost 2 bases, and 13 bases lay in between. As DNA, the CDR3 is TGTGCCAGCAGTTACGGAGCCTCTAAAACCTACGAGCAGTACTTC. This codes for CASSYGASKTYEQYF.

This clonotype was picked up a small number of times. The V and J genes are TRBV11-2 and TRBJ2-3; TRBD2 agrees at 10 bases. The V gene's germline CDR1 is SGHAT and CDR2 FQNNGV. V was clipped by 3 bases and J by 6 bases; unmatched bases: 6. The CDR3 loop spans 15 amino acids. The CDR3 is CASSFASGRADTQYF. For the CDR3, the DNA is TGTGCCAGCAGCTTCGCTAGCGGGAGAGCGGATACGCAGTATTTT.

The chain combines TRBV4-1 with TRBJ2-7, with 14 bases identical to TRBD2. The CDR3 consists of 15 residues. The ends lost 3 bases at V and 6 bases at J; junction bases unmatched: 4. Germline V lookup: CDR1 MGHRA, CDR2 YSYEKL. In nucleotides, the CDR3 is TGCGCCAGCAGCCATGGGACTAGCGGGAGATCCGAGCAGTACTTC. Encoded protein: CASSHGTSGRSEQYF.

The rearrangement uses TRBV7-2 and TRBJ1-3; 8 positions match TRBD1. The germline gives CDR1 SGHTA, CDR2 FQGNSA. CDR3 length equals 14 residues. With 5 bases clipped from V and 5 bases from J, the junction kept 5 bases outside the gene matches. DNA of the CDR3: TGTGCCAGCAGCCCGACAGGGGAAAGAAACACCATATATTTT. This sequence encodes CASSPTGERNTIYF.

The CDR3 bases are TGTGCCAGCAGCTTAGTTGCACGTGGGACCCAGTACTTC. Translating it yields CASSLVARGTQYF. The chain combines TRBV7-3 with TRBJ2-5; no clear D. V lost 2 bases to trimming and J lost 7 bases, with 11 bases between them. The length of the CDR3 is 13 residues. Germline V lookup: CDR1 SGHTA, CDR2 FQGTGA. The variable domain in full, completed from reference TRBV7-3 and TRBJ2-5, reads GAGVSQTPSNKVTEKGKYVELRCDPISGHTALYWYRQSLGQGPEFLIYFQGTGAADDSGLPNDRFFAVRPEGSVSTLKIQRTERGDSAVYLCASSLVARGTQYFGPGTRLLVL.

The CDR3 nucleotides are TGCGCCAGCAGCTCGGACAGGACATACAATGAGCAGTTCTTC. This translates into CASSSDRTYNEQFF. This chain connects TRBV5-1 to TRBJ2-1; 7 bases map to TRBD1. J gave up 4 bases and V 3 bases, and 4 bases lay outside the gene matches. This CDR3 is 14 amino acids long. Germline V gene data show CDR1 as SGHRS and CDR2 as YFSETQ.

This clonotype was seen a handful of times. The chain couples TRBV15 to TRBJ1-5; D is unclear. From germline, CDR1 is LNHNV and CDR2 YYDKDF (reference sequence). Trimming pared 0 bases from V and 4 bases from J, leaving 10 bases between. CDR3 size: 15 residues. The CDR3 sequence: CATSRDKGRNQPQHF. CDR3 in DNA: TGTGCCACCAGCAGAGATAAAGGGCGGAATCAGCCCCAGCATTTT.

This clonotype was seen a handful of times. The V and J genes are TRBV7-2 and TRBJ2-7, with D possibly matching TRBD1 (6 bases). There are 13 residues in the CDR3. Germline V CDR1 and CDR2: SGHTA, FQGNSA. The V and J ends lost 4 bases and 8 bases respectively, with 15 bases between them. CDR3 region: CASSWPSGVQQYF. The CDR3 DNA follows: TGTGCCAGCAGCTGGCCTTCAGGGGTCCAGCAGTACTTC.

This chain links TRBV5-1 with TRBJ2-3; TRBD2 might be the D (5 bases). V was pared by 0 bases and J by 5 bases, with 10 bases between. This CDR3 contains 14 residues. The V gene's germline CDR1 is SGHRS and CDR2 YFSETQ. The CDR3 DNA sequence: TGCGCCAGCAGCTTGGTACCTAGCCGAGATACGCAGTATTTT. This gives the protein CASSLVPSRDTQYF.